This T cell receptor (beta chain) is drawn from a study of OX40 agonist ivuxolimab in advanced cancers. Germline-derived CDR1 and CDR2 are SGHTA and FQGNSA. The CDR3 is 15 amino acids. V lost 5 bases and J lost 5, with 16 bases in between. General observations from the study: Among patients with partial responses at 0.1-3.0 mg/kg, clonal expansion was among the lowest.

Remarks on this clone: Its antigen is unidentified.

Profiling relied on immunoSEQ multiplex PCR, and the TCRdb table lists in-frame clones only, not all of them. The profile shows about 91,000 clones, more than 80% of them singletons. This TCR derives from an adult with an advanced solid tumor such as melanoma, head and neck, liver or kidney cancer. Sequenced here: CD4+ or CD8+ T cells sorted from blood, sampled in a trial of the OX40 agonist ivuxolimab. This chain joins TRBV7-2 and TRBJ1-5; D may be TRBD1 (5 bases). CDR3 in DNA: TGTGCCAGCAGCATAGGGGCAGGGTTTCATCAGCCCCAGCATTTT. It translates to CASSIGAGFHQPQHF.